This T cell receptor (beta chain) stems from a study of blood T cell repertoires in COVID-19. For the study at large: Both acute and convalescent COVID-19 samples were obtained from the United States, Italy and Spain.

This CDR3 spans 15 amino acids. In germline, CDR1 is KGHDR, CDR2 SFDVKD. Trimming cost V 3 bases and J 4 bases, with 11 bases left between them. In the original processing: The authors estimated nucleated cell counts from reference gene primer amplification. The data were produced by immunoSEQ multiplex PCR, yet TCRdb's version contains in-frame clones alone and is incomplete. From that table come the V and J calls and clone size; the DNA was used to work out D and trimming. The table records some 87,000 clones, about 78% of them present only once. Specimen: peripheral blood. J is TRBJ2-2 and V is TRBV24-1; perhaps TRBD2 as D (7 bases). The source is a man over 45 who had recovered from COVID-19. This CDR3 is CATSDSGTLTGELFF. CDR3 nucleotide sequence: TGTGCCACCAGTGATAGCGGGACACTCACCGGGGAGCTGTTTTTT.